This TCR beta chain was sequenced for a study of regulatory T cells in long-lasting Graves disease. The study's findings and limits: Newly diagnosed patients shared 850 to 1,000 public clonotypes; persistent patients shared around 2,500. Newly diagnosed disease favored TRBV20-1 and TRBJ2-1 over persistent disease.

On this clonotype: The antigen remains unidentified.

With iRepertoire HTBI primers and Arm-PCR of CDR3 regions, TCR beta libraries were built. TCRdb re-called the multiplex PCR reads through MiXCR, storing one row per CDR3 protein. The sample yields fewer than 450,000 distinct CDR3 sequences, approximately 16% seen once. Time point: newly diagnosed GD, antithyroid drugs for less than 3 months. PBMCs provided the RNA from which the TCR library was made. The germline V gene has CDR1 SGHTA and CDR2 FQGNSA. Trimming pared 5 bases from V and 2 bases from J, leaving 13 bases between. CDR3 size: 15 residues. These same records also appear under a second study, on T cells in Graves' hyperthyroidism and ophthalmopathy. That source adds: Patients between 18 and 65 years old had hyperthyroidism, newly diagnosed and lasting under 2 months. Researchers found most expanded thyroid clonotypes above 0.001 in blood as well.

The rearrangement joins TRBV7-2 to TRBJ1-5; D gene unclear. Sample: peripheral blood mononuclear cells (PBMCs), taken at new diagnosis, from a patient treated with antithyroid drugs. This receptor was taken from a woman in her thirties or forties with Graves disease. The CDR3 loop reads CASSQEAGRNQPQHF. In DNA form, the CDR3 reads TGTGCCAGCAGCCAAGAGGCAGGACGCAATCAGCCCCAGCATTTT. Full variable domain (remainder filled in from reference TRBV7-2 and TRBJ1-5): GAGVSQSPSNKVTEKGKDVELRCDPISGHTALYWYRQSLGQGLEFLIYFQGNSAPDKSGLPSDRFSAERTGGSVSTLTIQRTQQEDSAVYLCASSQEAGRNQPQHFGDGTRLSIL.